This TCR beta chain was observed in a study of CD8 T cells in ankylosing spondylitis. This clonotype occurred a few times. Using its own MiXCR run on the 5' RACE reads, TCRdb lists one record per CDR3 protein. The sample carries about 150,000 distinct CDR3 sequences, around 42% recorded once. The V gene's germline CDR1 is LGHNA and CDR2 YSLEER. The CDR3 is 17 residues long. V lost 3 bases and J 7 bases, leaving 25 bases between the germline ends. The source is a male donor with ankylosing spondylitis. This chain joins TRBV4-3 and TRBJ2-7, with D possibly matching TRBD2 (8 bases). Sequences were obtained from synovial fluid, either unsorted or a sorted T cell fraction (not recorded which). The CDR3 sequence is CASSHSIRGGQLIEQYF. The CDR3 DNA is TGCGCCAGCAGCCATAGTATTCGGGGGGGACAGCTGATTGAGCAGTACTTC.